This T cell receptor (beta chain) is drawn from a study of blood T cells in healthy people across ages. Turning to the study itself: The capture of about one barcoded beta molecule per two T cells was achieved by template switching. Study observations and caveats: Per-million-T-cell TCR beta diversity fell roughly linearly with age.

Comments on this clonotype: Its matching antigen is unknown.

The CDR3 length is 16 residues. Germline V CDR1 and CDR2: MDHEN, SYDVKM. V was pared by 6 bases and J by 2 bases, with 19 bases between. A second PCR, run for roughly 7 to 12 cycles, used a sample-barcoded 5' primer plus a J-beta primer mix. TCRdb reanalysed the 5' RACE reads using MiXCR and keeps one entry per CDR3 protein. Here the sample spans approximately 690,000 distinct CDR3 sequences, roughly 50% being singletons. The J gene is TRBJ2-5, the V gene TRBV28; TRBD2 is a possible D gene (7 bases). Sequenced sample: blood. The receptor was derived from a man in his sixties in good health. CDR3 sequence (DNA): TGTGCCAGCAGCCGCGAGGGGGGGGGTCATCAAGAGACCCAGTACTTC. This gives the protein CASSREGGGHQETQYF.